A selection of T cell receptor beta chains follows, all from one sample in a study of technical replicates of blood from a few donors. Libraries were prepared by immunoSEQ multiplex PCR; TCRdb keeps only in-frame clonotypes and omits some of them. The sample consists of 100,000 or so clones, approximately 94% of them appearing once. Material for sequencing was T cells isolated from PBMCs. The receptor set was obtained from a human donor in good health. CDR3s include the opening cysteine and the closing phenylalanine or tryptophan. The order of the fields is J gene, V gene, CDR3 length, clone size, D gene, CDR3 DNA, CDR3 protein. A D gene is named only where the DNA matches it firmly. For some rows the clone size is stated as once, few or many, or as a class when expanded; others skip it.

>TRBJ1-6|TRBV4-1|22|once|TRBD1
TGCGCCAGCAGCCAAGTGTTAGTACGGGGACAGGGGCTCCGAGGATATAATTCACCCCTCCACTTT
CASSQVLVRGQGLRGYNSPLHF
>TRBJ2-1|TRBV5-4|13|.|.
TGTGCCAGCAGCTTGCTCGGGAGTAATGAGCAGTTCTTC
CASSLLGSNEQFF
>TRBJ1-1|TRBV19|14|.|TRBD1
TGTGCCAGTACCATCCCGGACAGGGTAGCTGAAGCTTTCTTT
CASTIPDRVAEAFF
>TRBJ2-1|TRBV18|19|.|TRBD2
TGTGCCAGCTCACCTACGCTTTATTCAGAGCGGGAGAGGGGCAATGAGCAGTTCTTC
CASSPTLYSERERGNEQFF
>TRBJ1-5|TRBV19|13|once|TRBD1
TGTGCCACCTGTGACAGGGCGGAACAGCCCCAGCATTTT
CATCDRAEQPQHF
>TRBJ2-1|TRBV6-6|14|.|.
TGTGCCAGCAGTTATGAGGGAGGCTACAATGAGCAGTTCTTC
CASSYEGGYNEQFF
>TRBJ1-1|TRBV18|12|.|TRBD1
TGTGCCAGCTCACCAACAGGGGACAGTGGTCTCTTT
CASSPTGDSGLF
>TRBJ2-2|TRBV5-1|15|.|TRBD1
TGCGCCAGCAGCTTACCGGACAGGGGGCCCGGGGAGCTGTTTTTT
CASSLPDRGPGELFF
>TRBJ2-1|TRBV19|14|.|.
TGTGCCAGTAGTCCGCAGGGGTCCTACAATGAGCAGTTCTTC
CASSPQGSYNEQFF
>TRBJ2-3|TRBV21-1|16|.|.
TGTGCCAGCAGCAAAGATGCGGCGGGAGGGGGGGATACGCAGTATTTT
CASSKDAAGGGDTQYF
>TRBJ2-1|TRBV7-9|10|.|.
TGTGCCAGCAGCTCTACTGAGCAGTTCTTC
CASSSTEQFF
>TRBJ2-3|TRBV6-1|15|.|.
TGTGCCAGCAGTGAGATGGGGCTCGGCACAGATACGCAGTATTTT
CASSEMGLGTDTQYF
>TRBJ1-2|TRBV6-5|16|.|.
TGTGCCAGCAGTTACTCGACCTGGAGAGTCGGCTATGGCTACACCTTC
CASSYSTWRVGYGYTF
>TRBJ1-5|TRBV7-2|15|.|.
TGTGCCAGCGGGTGGAGTCTGGGTGTCAATCAGCCCCAGCATTTT
CASGWSLGVNQPQHF
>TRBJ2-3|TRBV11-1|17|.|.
TGTGCCAGCAGCTTAGGTCGGGCTAGCGAGGCCCCAGATACGCAGTATTTT
CASSLGRASEAPDTQYF
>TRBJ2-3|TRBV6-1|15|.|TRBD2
TGTGCCAGCATTCGGGGGGGAGAGCACTCAGATACGCAGTATTTT
CASIRGGEHSDTQYF
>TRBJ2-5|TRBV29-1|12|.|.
TGCAGCGTTGAAAGCGACTTTCCCGCCCAGTACTTC
CSVESDFPAQYF
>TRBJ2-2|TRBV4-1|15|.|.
TGCGCCAGCAGCCAAACAACAGGGAACACCGGGGAGCTGTTTTTT
CASSQTTGNTGELFF
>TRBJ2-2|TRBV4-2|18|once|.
TGTGCCAGCAGCCAAGATCTTTTCCAGGGTGCGAACACCGGGGAGCTGTTTTTT
CASSQDLFQGANTGELFF
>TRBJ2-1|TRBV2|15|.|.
TGTGCCAGCATGAGCCACGTGAGCTCCTACAATGAGCAGTTCTTC
CASMSHVSSYNEQFF
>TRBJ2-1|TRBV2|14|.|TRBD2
TGTGCCGGACAGACTAGCGGGAGGAACAATGAGCAGTTCTTC
CAGQTSGRNNEQFF
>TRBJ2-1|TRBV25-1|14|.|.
TGTGCCAGCAGTGAATCCCCCCCGCGCAATGAGCAGTTCTTC
CASSESPPRNEQFF
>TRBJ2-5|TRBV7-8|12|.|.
TGTGCCAGCAGCCTCCGGGGAGGGACCCAGTACTTC
CASSLRGGTQYF
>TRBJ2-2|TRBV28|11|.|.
TGTGCCAGCAGTTTAGGACTGTCGATGTTTTTT
CASSLGLSMFF
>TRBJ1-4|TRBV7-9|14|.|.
TGTGCCAGCAGCTTAATCGGGGGGGATGAAAAACTGTTTTTT
CASSLIGGDEKLFF
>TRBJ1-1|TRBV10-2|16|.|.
TGCGCCAGCAGTGAGAGGGGGTCGGGGATGAACACTGAAGCTTTCTTT
CASSERGSGMNTEAFF
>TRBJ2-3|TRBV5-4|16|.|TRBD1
TGTGCCAGCAGCTTGGACCGGGACAGTAACCCAGATACGCAGTATTTT
CASSLDRDSNPDTQYF
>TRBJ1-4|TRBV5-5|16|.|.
TGTGCCAGCAGCGGGACAAACACGGCAACTAATGAAAAACTGTTTTTT
CASSGTNTATNEKLFF
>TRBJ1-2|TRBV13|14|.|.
TGTGCCAGCAGCTTAGGTACAGGGAAGTATGGCTACACCTTC
CASSLGTGKYGYTF
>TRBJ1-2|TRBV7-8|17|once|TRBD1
TGTGCCAGCAGCGTTGGACGGAGCAGGGGGTCTAACTATGGCTACACCTTC
CASSVGRSRGSNYGYTF
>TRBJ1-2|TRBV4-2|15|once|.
TGTGCCAGCAGCCAAGAGGGCGCAGTTAACTATGGCTACACCTTC
CASSQEGAVNYGYTF
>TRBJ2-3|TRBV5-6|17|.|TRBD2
TGTGCCAGCAGCGTACCGGGACTAGTCCCGACAAATGATACGCAGTATTTT
CASSVPGLVPTNDTQYF
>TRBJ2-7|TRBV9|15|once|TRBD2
TGTGCCAGCAGCGCCCTTAGCGGGAGGCTCTACGAGCAGTACTTC
CASSALSGRLYEQYF
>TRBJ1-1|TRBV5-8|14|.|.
TGTGCCAGCAGCTTAAAATTTCGACAGCGTGAAGCTTTCTTT
CASSLKFRQREAFF
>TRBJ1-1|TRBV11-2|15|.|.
TGTGCCAGCAGCCCTTCGGACAGCCGAACACTGGGGGCTTTCTTT
CASSPSDSRTLGAFF
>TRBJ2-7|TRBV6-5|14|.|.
TGTGCCAGCAGTTTTCGCCGTAGCTCCTACGAGCAGTACTTC
CASSFRRSSYEQYF
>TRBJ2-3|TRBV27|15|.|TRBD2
TGTGCCAGCAGTCCTAGCGGGATCAGGACAGATACGCAGTATTTT
CASSPSGIRTDTQYF
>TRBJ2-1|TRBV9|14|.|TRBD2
TGTGCCAGCAGCGCCGGACTAGCGGGGGTGTTTCAGTTCTTC
CASSAGLAGVFQFF